The rows below give T cell receptor beta chains drawn from one sample of a study of T cell repertoires in cytomegalovirus infection. The antigens these receptors bind are not known. TCRdb re-called the reads with MiXCR, one entry per CDR3 protein. Seen here are hundreds of thousands of distinct CDR3 sequences, roughly 43% observed once, and the top ten hold roughly two fifths. The input for sequencing was cultured PBMCs, taken from culture after CMV antigen stimulation. All receptors derive from a human donor in good health (CMV status not recorded). Some clones in this sample may be carry-over from other donors' samples. Each CDR3 is given with its conserved first and last residue. D genes are given only for firm matches. Clone size is not always given. Where it is, it says once, few, many or a class for expanded clones.

TRBV10-3,.,.,TRBJ1-2,CAIGPGTDYGYTF,TGTGCCATCGGACCGGGGACTGACTATGGCTACACCTTC
TRBV7-2,TRBD2,many,TRBJ2-2,CASSLEAAGGGATGELFF,TGTGCCAGCAGCTTAGAGGCGGCAGGCGGGGGGGCCACCGGGGAGCTGTTTTTT
TRBV20-1,TRBD2,.,TRBJ2-3,CSARDVAGAETQYF,TGCAGTGCTAGAGATGTCGCGGGAGCCGAGACGCAGTATTTT
TRBV4-2,.,.,TRBJ2-1,CASRHELLSYNEQFF,TGTGCCAGCAGGCACGAACTTCTCTCCTACAATGAGCAGTTCTTC
TRBV20-1,.,few,TRBJ2-3,CSARVPGEGTDTQYF,TGCAGTGCTAGAGTACCCGGGGAAGGCACAGATACGCAGTATTTT
TRBV12-3/TRBV12-4,.,few,TRBJ2-1,CATRGGGRNSYNEQFF,TGTGCCACCAGAGGTGGGGGCCGGAATTCCTACAATGAGCAGTTCTTC
TRBV7-2,.,.,TRBJ1-3,CASSFTGSGNTIYF,TGTGCCAGCAGCTTTACAGGGTCTGGAAACACCATATATTTT
TRBV7-6,.,.,TRBJ2-5,CASSLSPIGETQYF,TGTGCCAGCAGCTTATCTCCAATCGGGGAGACCCAGTACTTC
TRBV7-9,.,few,TRBJ2-7,CAIGTQTYEQYF,TGTGCCATTGGGACTCAAACCTACGAGCAGTACTTC
TRBV4-1,.,few,TRBJ1-4,CASSLLGATTTNEKLFF,TGCGCCAGCAGCCTTTTGGGGGCCACCACAACTAATGAAAAACTGTTTTTT
TRBV9,.,.,TRBJ2-7,CASSMDSNSYEQYF,TGTGCCAGCAGCATGGACTCTAACTCCTACGAGCAGTACTTC
TRBV18,.,few,TRBJ2-6,CASSPDYPPLSGANVLTF,TGTGCCAGCTCACCAGACTACCCCCCCCTCTCTGGGGCCAACGTCCTGACTTTC
TRBV7-8,.,.,TRBJ2-1,CASSLGWGYEQFF,TGTGCCAGCAGCTTAGGGTGGGGATACGAGCAGTTCTTC
TRBV27,TRBD2,.,TRBJ2-2,CASSTPTSGGTWELFF,TGTGCCAGCAGCACCCCGACTAGCGGGGGGACGTGGGAGCTGTTTTTT
TRBV6-6,.,.,TRBJ2-3,CASRLRGEADTQYF,TGTGCCAGTCGGTTGAGAGGGGAAGCAGATACGCAGTATTTT
TRBV12-3/TRBV12-4,.,.,TRBJ1-5,CASSLGRGVSQPQHF,TGTGCCAGCAGTTTAGGCAGGGGTGTTAGTCAGCCCCAGCATTTT
TRBV28,TRBD1,few,TRBJ2-4,CASSSYRDRGGLAKNIQYF,TGTGCCAGCAGTTCTTACCGGGACAGGGGTGGATTAGCCAAAAACATTCAGTACTTC
TRBV12-3/TRBV12-4,.,few,TRBJ1-3,CATVTNSGNTIYF,TGTGCCACCGTCACGAACTCTGGAAACACCATATATTTT
TRBV10-3,.,once,TRBJ1-1,CANKRSQNAEAFF,TGTGCCAACAAGAGGAGCCAGAACGCTGAAGCTTTCTTT
TRBV12-3/TRBV12-4,.,few,TRBJ2-5,CASSPEDPETQYF,TGTGCCAGCAGTCCCGAGGACCCGGAGACCCAGTACTTC